This entry features one T cell receptor (beta chain) sequence. The record originates from a study of technical replicates of blood from a few donors. The V gene's germline CDR1 is SGDLS and CDR2 YYNGEE. The CDR3 extends over 15 amino acids. Deletions cut 0 bases from V and 1 base from J, with 7 bases between. Here immunoSEQ multiplex PCR was the method, and the copy in TCRdb shows in-frame clones only, minus some. The data show around 70,000 clones, with approximately 94% seen just once and 0.3% to 0.5% held by the top ten. What was sequenced was T cells isolated from PBMCs. This sequence originates from a human donor in good health. V is TRBV9 and J is TRBJ2-2; no reliable D call. CDR3 coding DNA: TGTGCCAGCAGCGTAGGTGCAGAGAACACCGGGGAGCTGTTTTTT. It yields the protein CASSVGAENTGELFF.